The present T cell receptor (beta chain) was sequenced within a study of shared clonotypes between healthy human individuals. General study points: Rarefaction indicated that sorted-subset sequencing remained incomplete although depth was large.

Here immunoSEQ multiplex PCR was the method, and the copy in TCRdb shows in-frame clones only, minus some. The sample consists of about 2 million clones, approximately 95% of them appearing once. V was cut by 4 bases and J by 4 bases, with 18 bases left in between. This CDR3 has 16 amino acids. Germline CDR1 and CDR2: MGHDK and SYGVNS. This clone appeared a single time. What it binds is unknown. Source material: naive CD4+ T cells sorted from blood. Subset: CD45RA+ positively selected. The receptor was isolated from a man in his late teens or twenties in good health. The J gene is TRBJ2-3, the V gene TRBV25-1; D is perhaps TRBD1 (5 bases). This CDR3 is CASSGGWGQGSDTQYF. The CDR3 bases are TGTGCCAGCAGTGGGGGTTGGGGTCAGGGATCAGATACGCAGTATTTT.